This T cell receptor (beta chain) was documented in a study of blood T cell repertoires in COVID-19. Whole-study context: PBMCs, B-cell-depleted T cells, or T cells provided the cDNA or gDNA that made up the material.

Generated by immunoSEQ multiplex PCR, the TCRdb table keeps only in-frame clones and is missing some. The repertoire holds fewer than 70,000 clones, with about 91% as singletons. The CDR3 has 15 residues. Germline V gene lookup returns CDR1 MGHRA and CDR2 YSYEKL. V was pared by 4 bases and J by 7 bases, with 10 bases of the junction left unmatched. This rearrangement joins TRBV4-1 to TRBJ2-1; 7 positions agree with TRBD2. Material for sequencing was peripheral blood. The receptor's source is a man aged 45-65 years with active COVID-19. CDR3: CASSLQAGMGNEQFF. The DNA for the CDR3 is TGCGCCAGCAGCCTTCAAGCGGGAATGGGGAATGAGCAGTTCTTC.